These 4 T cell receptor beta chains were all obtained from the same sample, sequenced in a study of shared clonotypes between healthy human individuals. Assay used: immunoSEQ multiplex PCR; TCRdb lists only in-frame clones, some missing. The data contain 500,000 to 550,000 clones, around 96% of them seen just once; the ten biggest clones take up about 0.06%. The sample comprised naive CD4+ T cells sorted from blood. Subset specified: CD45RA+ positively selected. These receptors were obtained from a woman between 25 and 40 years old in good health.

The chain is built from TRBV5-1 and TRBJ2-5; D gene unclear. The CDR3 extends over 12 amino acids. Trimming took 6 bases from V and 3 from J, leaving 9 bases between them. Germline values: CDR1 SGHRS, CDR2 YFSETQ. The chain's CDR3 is CASMDGKETQYF. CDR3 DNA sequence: TGCGCCAGCATGGACGGCAAAGAGACCCAGTACTTC. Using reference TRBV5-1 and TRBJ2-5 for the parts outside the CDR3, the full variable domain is KAGVTQTPRYLIKTRGQQVTLSCSPISGHRSVSWYQQTPGQGLQFLFEYFSETQRNKGNFPGRFSGRQFSNSRSEMNVSTLELGDSALYLCASMDGKETQYFGPGTRLLVL.

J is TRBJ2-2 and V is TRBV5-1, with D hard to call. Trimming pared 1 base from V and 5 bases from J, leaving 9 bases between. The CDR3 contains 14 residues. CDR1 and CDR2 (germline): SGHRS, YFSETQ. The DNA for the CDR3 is TGCGCCAGCAGCTTGTTTCTGGGAACCGGGGAGCTGTTTTTT. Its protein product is CASSLFLGTGELFF.

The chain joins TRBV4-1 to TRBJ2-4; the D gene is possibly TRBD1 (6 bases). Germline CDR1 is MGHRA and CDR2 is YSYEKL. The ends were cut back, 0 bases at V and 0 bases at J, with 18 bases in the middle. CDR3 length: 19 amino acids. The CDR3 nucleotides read TGCGCCAGCAGCCAAGAAAGTCCAGTTGGGGGCTTAGCCAAAAACATTCAGTACTTC. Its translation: CASSQESPVGGLAKNIQYF.

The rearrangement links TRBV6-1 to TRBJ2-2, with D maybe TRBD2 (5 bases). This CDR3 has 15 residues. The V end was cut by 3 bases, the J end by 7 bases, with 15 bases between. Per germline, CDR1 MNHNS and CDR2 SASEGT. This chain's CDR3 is CASSEGPSRSGELFF. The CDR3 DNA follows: TGTGCCAGCAGTGAGGGTCCTAGCAGGAGCGGGGAGCTGTTTTTT.